These 5 T cell receptor beta chains came from one sample sequenced in a study of T cell clonality in common variable immunodeficiency. Sequencing used immunoSEQ multiplex PCR; TCRdb keeps in-frame clones, though not all of them. This sample comprises tens of thousands of clones, none seen once only. The sequencing sample was made of peripheral blood mononuclear cells. These receptors were obtained from a person aged 18-70 years in good health.

Ten or more counts support this clone. The CDR3 is cut off 3 residues early in the read; its end comes from the germline J gene. This sequence joins TRBV7-2 and TRBJ2-7; no clear D gene. Trimming pared 5 bases from V and 3 bases from J, leaving 8 bases between. Germline values: CDR1 SGHTA, CDR2 FQGNSA. This CDR3 comprises 12 residues. The CDR3 DNA, read in part, is TGTGCCAGCAGCGTCCAACTCTACGAG. Its translation is CASSVQLYE. The CDR3 in its entirety is CASSVQLYEQYF.

The sample holds a few counts of this clone. The CDR3 end is not reached by the read, which stops 3 residues before it; the germline J gene fills it in. This rearrangement joins TRBV30 to TRBJ2-3; 10 nucleotides align to TRBD2. Germline lookup yields CDR1 GTSNPN and CDR2 SVGIG (reference sequence). This CDR3 spans 15 amino acids. CDR3 protein: CAWSAEREGRWTQYF. The DNA read from the CDR3 is TGTGCCTGGAGCGCCGAGCGGGAGGGCCGATGGACG.

At least ten counts were recorded for this clone. The CDR3 end lies 3 residues beyond the end of the read and is filled in from the germline J gene. The V call is TRBV30, the J call TRBJ2-1; 7 nucleotides align to TRBD1. Per germline, CDR1 GTSNPN and CDR2 SVGIG (reference sequence). The junction had 4 bases not matched to a gene; V was cut back by 3 bases and J by 5 bases. This CDR3 has 13 amino acids. The CDR3 reads CAWSLTGNNEQFF. The sequenced part of the CDR3 DNA is TGTGCCTGGAGCTTGACAGGGAACAATGAG.

Many counts were recorded for this clone. The read is 3 residues too short to cover the CDR3 end, so that end is filled in from the germline J gene. V usage is TRBV19 and J usage is TRBJ2-7; 7 bases agree with TRBD1. The germline V gene encodes CDR1 LNHDA and CDR2 SQIVND (reference sequence). The CDR3 contains 15 residues. J gave up 4 bases and V 5 bases, and 11 bases lay outside the gene matches. The CDR3 is CASSVEGGLVYEQYF. Incomplete CDR3 DNA: TGTGCCAGTAGTGTCGAAGGGGGCCTGGTATACGAG.

The sequenced part of the CDR3 DNA is TGTGCCAGCAGCTTAGGACTAGGCCAAGAGACG. Translation gives CASSLGLGQET. In full, the CDR3 reads CASSLGLGQETQYF. V usage is TRBV7-6 and J usage is TRBJ2-3; D is perhaps TRBD2 (6 bases). The read ends 3 residues early relative to the CDR3; the germline J gene fills the gap. The CDR3 has 14 residues. In germline, CDR1 is SGHVS, CDR2 FNYEAQ.